Given below is one T cell receptor (beta chain) in context. The specificity of this receptor is unknown. The input lacks base qualities; no much larger clone sits a single base away. TCRbeta CDR3 regions were amplified from genomic DNA using the immunoSEQ Assay, a bias-controlled multiplex PCR. The authors' pipeline ran thus. Within the assay, amplification of reference gene primers was used to estimate how many nucleated cells each sample contained. To quantify the absolute abundance of each unique TCRbeta CDR3 rearrangement, sequence reads were collapsed and filtered. For each sample, productive Simpson clonality was calculated as the square root of Simpson's diversity index over productive rearrangements. Entries here come from immuneACCESS through TCRdb and include only in-frame sequences with V and J called. Some clones fail to appear in such tables; in the studies checked, an unresolved V gene covers under half of the shortfall, and the cause of the remainder is unknown. The V and J calls and clone size come from that table; D and trimming were worked out from the DNA. This sample has 190,000 or so clones in its table, and roughly 90% of those were observed once. The top ten hold around 8.9% of the sample.

Participants in the prospective study were aged about 18 to 100 years, lived in 20 to 30 United States geographic areas, and enrolled through a virtual design. In the prospective study, participants were assigned to cohorts based on the clinical history participants reported in a screening survey and a study questionnaire. ImmuneRACE Cohort 3 recovered participants were defined by two consecutive negative NP/OP PCR tests, healthcare professional clearance, or symptom resolution. In the prospective study, whole blood, serum and a nasopharyngeal or oropharyngeal swab were collected from each participant by mobile phlebotomists. Over a roughly 2-month period, participants in the prospective study had the option of providing additional blood draws and questionnaires. Prospective study blood samples were shipped either frozen or at room temperature before DNA extraction. The data originate from a study of blood T cell repertoires in COVID-19 (TCRdb year 2020). Some background on the complete study: Samples covering the acute and convalescent phases of COVID-19 were provided by collaborators in the United States, Italy and Spain. The prospective study material was composed of cDNA or gDNA derived from T cells, B-cell-depleted T cells, or PBMCs. Subjects who had been exposed to COVID-19, were actively infected with it, or had recovered from it provided the deeply sampled blood TCRbeta repertoires that made up the dataset. The repertoires were made available in a free public database intended to serve as a resource for research on the immune response to SARS-CoV-2. The samples were drawn from the first 160 participants of the ongoing ImmuneRACE study and from over 950 subjects provided by 6 global collaborators. Sample metadata almost always included a de-identified subject ID, COVID-19 status, age in years and sex. Where available, HLA class I and class II types were taken from metadata supplied by the sample provider and were not determined by assay-based typing.

Here is what the overall study found, with its caveats: How much clinical and demographic metadata was included differed by source and by participant, and the metadata was provided uncurated.

The CDR3 runs 14 residues from the cysteine to the phenylalanine. Only the CDR3 portion is preserved as DNA: 42 bases, with reading frame beginning at the first base. CDR1 and CDR2, per the germline V gene, are SGHNT and YENEEA. V lost 4 bases and J lost 0 bases; the stretch between them is 8 bases long. Recombination linked TRBV11-3 to TRBJ2-3, and TRBD1 may be the D gene, going by 6 matching bases. This TCR was recovered from a young woman who had recovered from COVID-19. Material for sequencing was PBMCs or T cells enriched from blood (not recorded which). Here is the DNA: TGTGCCAGCAGCTCCGACAGGAGCACAGATACGCAGTATTTT. This codes for CASSSDRSTDTQYF. Extended through the reference TRBV11-3 and TRBJ2-3 proteins, this CDR3 yields the full variable domain: EAGVVQSPRYKIIEKKQPVAFWCNPISGHNTLYWYLQNLGQGPELLIRYENEEAVDDSQLPKDRFSAERLKGVDSTLKIQPAELGDSAVYLCASSSDRSTDTQYFGPGTRLTVL.